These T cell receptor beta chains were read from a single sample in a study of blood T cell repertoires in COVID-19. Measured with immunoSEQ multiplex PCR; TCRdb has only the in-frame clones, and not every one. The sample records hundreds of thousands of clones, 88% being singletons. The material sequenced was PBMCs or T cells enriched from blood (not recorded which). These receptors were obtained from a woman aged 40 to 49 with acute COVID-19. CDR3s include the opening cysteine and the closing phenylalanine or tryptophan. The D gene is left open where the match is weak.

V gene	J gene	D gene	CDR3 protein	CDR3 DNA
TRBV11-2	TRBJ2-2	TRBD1	CASSLQGEVFF	TGTGCCAGCAGCTTACAGGGGGAAGTGTTTTTT
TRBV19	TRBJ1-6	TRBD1	CASSIQGATYNSPLHF	TGTGCCAGTAGTATTCAGGGGGCAACCTATAATTCACCCCTCCACTTT
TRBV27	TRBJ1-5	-	CASRLGHSNQPQHF	TGTGCCAGCAGGTTGGGCCATAGCAATCAGCCCCAGCATTTT
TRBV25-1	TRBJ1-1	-	CASSELFRGENTEAFF	TGTGCCAGCAGTGAATTGTTCAGGGGCGAGAACACTGAAGCTTTCTTT
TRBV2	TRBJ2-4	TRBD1	CASKREDRVLNIQYF	TGTGCCAGCAAGCGCGAGGACAGGGTACTCAACATTCAGTACTTC
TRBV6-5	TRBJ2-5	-	CASSYLGEETQYF	TGTGCCAGCAGTTATCTAGGGGAAGAGACCCAGTACTTC
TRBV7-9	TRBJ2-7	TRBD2	CASSLSEAGGVEQYF	TGTGCCAGCAGCTTGTCGGAAGCGGGGGGCGTCGAGCAGTACTTC
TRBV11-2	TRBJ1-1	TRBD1	CASSLPGQEAFF	TGTGCCAGCAGCTTACCGGGACAGGAAGCTTTCTTT
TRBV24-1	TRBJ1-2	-	CATSSGVKGYTF	TGTGCCACCAGTTCCGGGGTTAAGGGCTACACCTTC
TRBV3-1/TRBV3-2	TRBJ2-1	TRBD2	CASSRLAGLAKHEQFF	TGTGCCAGCAGCCGTCTCGCCGGACTAGCGAAGCATGAGCAGTTCTTC
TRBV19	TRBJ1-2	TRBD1	CASSTGQGLVYGYTF	TGTGCCAGTAGTACGGGACAGGGGTTGGTCTATGGCTACACCTTC
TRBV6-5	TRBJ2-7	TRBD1	CASNKNWDRVYEQYF	TGTGCCAGCAATAAGAACTGGGACAGGGTTTACGAGCAGTACTTC
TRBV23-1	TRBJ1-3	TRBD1	CASSPVQGFSGNTIYF	TGCGCCAGCAGTCCGGTACAGGGGTTCTCTGGAAACACCATATATTTT
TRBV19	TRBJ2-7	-	CASSPLQGSYEQYF	TGTGCCAGTAGTCCCCTCCAGGGCTCCTACGAGCAGTACTTC
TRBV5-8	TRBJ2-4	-	CASSLIFPGAKNIQYF	TGTGCCAGCAGCTTAATCTTCCCGGGAGCCAAAAACATTCAGTACTTC
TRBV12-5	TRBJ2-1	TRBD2	CASVRPGLATNEQFF	TGTGCTAGTGTTCGGCCGGGACTAGCGACCAATGAGCAGTTCTTC